This T cell receptor beta chain comes out of a study of lung T cells in sarcoidosis with Löfgren's syndrome. The wider study: Analyses focused on Löfgren's syndrome patients.

Whole-study results and caveats: TRAV12-1 preferentially paired with TRBV2, with homologous CDR3s. Löfgren's syndrome patients reportedly showed greatest TRAV12-1 and TRBV2 expansion versus controls.

TCRdb fed the reads into MiXCR, producing one record per CDR3 protein. The sample carries some 19,000 distinct CDR3 sequences, under 25% recorded once. As to this clonotype: The antigen remains unidentified. A read error may explain this, as a much larger clone is one base away. This is likely a read error, given that the CDR3 carries no conserved phenylalanine or tryptophan at its end.

V was trimmed by 6 bases and J by 3 bases, leaving 15 bases between them. This CDR3 comprises 14 residues. The germline V gene encodes CDR1 LNHNV and CDR2 YYDKDF (reference sequence). The chain employs TRBV15 and TRBJ2-7; possible D gene TRBD2, 5 bases. Sample: CD4+ T cells from bronchoalveolar lavage. This receptor was taken from a human donor with sarcoidosis (Löfgren's syndrome or another form), or a control subject (not recorded which). CDR3 residues: CATRRGSGIYEQYS. CDR3 DNA: TGTGCCACCAGACGAGGGAGCGGAATCTACGAGCAGTACTCC.